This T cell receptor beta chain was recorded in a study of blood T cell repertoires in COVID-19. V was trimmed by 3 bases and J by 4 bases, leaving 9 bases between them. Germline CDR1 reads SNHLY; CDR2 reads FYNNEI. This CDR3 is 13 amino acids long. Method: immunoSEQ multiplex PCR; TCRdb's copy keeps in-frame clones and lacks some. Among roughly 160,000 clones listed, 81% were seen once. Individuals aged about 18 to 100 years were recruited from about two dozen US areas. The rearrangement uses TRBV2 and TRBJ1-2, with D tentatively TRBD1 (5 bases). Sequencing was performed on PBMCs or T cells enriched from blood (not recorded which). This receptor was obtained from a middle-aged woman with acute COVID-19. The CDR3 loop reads CASSDRDSYGYTF. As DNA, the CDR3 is TGTGCCAGCAGTGACAGAGACAGCTATGGCTACACCTTC.